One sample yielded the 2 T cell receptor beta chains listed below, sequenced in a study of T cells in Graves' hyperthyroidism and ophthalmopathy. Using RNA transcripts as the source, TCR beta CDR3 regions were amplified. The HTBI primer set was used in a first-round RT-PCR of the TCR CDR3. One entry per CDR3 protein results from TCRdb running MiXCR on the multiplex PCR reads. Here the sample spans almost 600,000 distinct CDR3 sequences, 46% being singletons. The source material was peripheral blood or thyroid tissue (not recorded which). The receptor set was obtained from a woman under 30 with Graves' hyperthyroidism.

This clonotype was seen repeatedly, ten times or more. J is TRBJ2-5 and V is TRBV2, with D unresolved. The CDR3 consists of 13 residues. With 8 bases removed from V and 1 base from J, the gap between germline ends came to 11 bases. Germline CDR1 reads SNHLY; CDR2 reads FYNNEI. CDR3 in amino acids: CASDGRVQETQYF. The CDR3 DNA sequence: TGTGCCAGCGACGGAAGGGTCCAAGAGACCCAGTACTTC.

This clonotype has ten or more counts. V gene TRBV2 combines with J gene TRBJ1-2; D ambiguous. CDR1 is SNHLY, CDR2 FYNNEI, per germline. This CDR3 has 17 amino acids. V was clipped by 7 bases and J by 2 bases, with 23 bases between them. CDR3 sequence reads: CASILTPGADSNYGYTF. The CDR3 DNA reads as TGTGCCAGCATCCTCACCCCCGGAGCAGATTCAAACTATGGCTACACCTTC.